This TCR beta chain stems from a study of cytomegalovirus exposure and HLA in healthy donors. This clone was counted a few times. The CDR3 loop spans 13 amino acids. V was pared by 5 bases and J by 5 bases, with 4 bases of the junction left unmatched. Germline V gene lookup returns CDR1 SSHAT and CDR2 FNYEAQ (reference sequence). Primers included in the PCR were 60 Vbeta and 13 Jbeta primers. Assay used: immunoSEQ multiplex PCR; TCRdb lists only in-frame clones, some missing. The sample lists 140,000 or so clones; around three fifths were seen once. The chain combines TRBV7-7 with TRBJ2-5; TRBD2 matches 8 bases. The clonotype originates from a male donor in good health and CMV-seronegative. Specimen: PBMCs. CDR3 in amino acids: CASSLTGGETQYF. The CDR3 DNA follows: TGTGCCAGCAGCCTCACGGGGGGGGAGACCCAGTACTTC.